The 11 T cell receptor beta chains below come from one sample, sequenced in a study of control samples from healthy donors and cancer patients. Clones were read by immunoSEQ multiplex PCR, and TCRdb kept only the in-frame ones, dropping some. This sample has fewer than 150,000 clones, with around nine tenths found just once. Sequenced sample: blood. All receptors derive from a man between 18 and 35 years old in good health.

The chain couples TRBV30 to TRBJ2-1; 11 bases map to TRBD2. The CDR3 is made up of 15 amino acids. Trimming cost V 5 bases and J 9 bases; bases outside gene matches: 12. Germline CDR1 reads GTSNPN; CDR2 reads SVGIG (reference sequence). The DNA for the CDR3 is TGTGCCTGGGCGCTTAAGCTAGCGGGGGGCATTGAGCAGTTCTTC. Its protein is CAWALKLAGGIEQFF.

This chain links TRBV5-1 with TRBJ2-3; 9 positions agree with TRBD2. The germline V gene encodes CDR1 SGHRS and CDR2 YFSETQ. CDR3 length: 16 residues. V shed 5 bases, J shed 3 bases, and the junction held 10 bases outside the gene matches. The CDR3 bases are TGCGCCAGCAGTACGGGACTAGCCTATGGGACAGATACGCAGTATTTT. This encodes CASSTGLAYGTDTQYF. The full variable domain, with the rest looked up from reference TRBV5-1 and TRBJ2-3, is KAGVTQTPRYLIKTRGQQVTLSCSPISGHRSVSWYQQTPGQGLQFLFEYFSETQRNKGNFPGRFSGRQFSNSRSEMNVSTLELGDSALYLCASSTGLAYGTDTQYFGPGTRLTVL.

This sequence joins TRBV7-2 and TRBJ1-6; D possibly corresponds to TRBD1 (5 bases). V was cut by 5 bases and J by 10 bases, with 18 bases left in between. Per the germline V gene, CDR1 is SGHTA and CDR2 is FQGNSA. The CDR3 spans 15 residues. In nucleotides, the CDR3 is TGTGCCAGCAGCGCCCGGGAGGGACCATTCTCACCCCTCCACTTT. It translates to CASSAREGPFSPLHF.

The CDR3 region has the DNA TGTGCCAGCAGCATAACCGGGACCCAGTACCAAGAGACCCAGTACTTC. Translated, it gives CASSITGTQYQETQYF. The chain joins TRBV5-8 to TRBJ2-5; D may be TRBD1 or TRBD2 (5 bases each). CDR1 and CDR2 (germline): SGHTS, YDEGEE. Trimming took 4 bases from V and 0 from J, leaving 16 bases between them. The CDR3 runs to 16 residues.

The genes are TRBV11-2 and TRBJ2-1; D gene unclear. Between the trimmed V and J ends, which lost 7 bases and 7 bases, there was a span of 14 bases. The CDR3 has 13 amino acids. CDR1 and CDR2 (germline): SGHAT, FQNNGV. The CDR3 region is CASTTLMGNEQFF. The CDR3 DNA reads TGTGCCAGCACCACGTTAATGGGTAATGAGCAGTTCTTC. Together with reference TRBV11-2 and TRBJ2-1, the CDR3 gives the full variable domain: EAGVAQSPRYKIIEKRQSVAFWCNPISGHATLYWYQQILGQGPKLLIQFQNNGVVDDSQLPKDRFSAERLKGVDSTLKIQPAKLEDSAVYLCASTTLMGNEQFFGPGTRLTVL.

This clone showed up just once. CDR3 DNA: TGTGCCAGCAGCTCCCCCTGGGGTCGAGCGGACTACAATGAGCAGTTCTTC. Residues: CASSSPWGRADYNEQFF. The V gene is TRBV11-3, the J gene TRBJ2-1; tentative D call: TRBD2 (5 bases). Germline CDR1 and CDR2: SGHNT and YENEEA. The CDR3 extends over 17 amino acids. V was pared by 4 bases and J by 3 bases, with 19 bases between. The full variable domain, in which reference TRBV11-3 and TRBJ2-1 provide the parts outside the CDR3, is EAGVVQSPRYKIIEKKQPVAFWCNPISGHNTLYWYLQNLGQGPELLIRYENEEAVDDSQLPKDRFSAERLKGVDSTLKIQPAELGDSAVYLCASSSPWGRADYNEQFFGPGTRLTVL.

The rearrangement joins TRBV6-2 or TRBV6-3 to TRBJ1-5; D call uncertain. The CDR3 spans 14 residues. Trimming stripped 2 bases from V and 9 bases from J, with 14 bases between. Germline lookup yields CDR1 MNHEY and CDR2 SVGEGT. CDR3 bases: TGTGCCAGCAGTTACCTGGAAGGGTGGGCGCCCCAGCATTTT. Protein: CASSYLEGWAPQHF.

The chain joins TRBV27 to TRBJ2-3; the D is unclear. Deletions cut 6 bases from V and 4 bases from J, with 8 bases between. Germline V gene lookup returns CDR1 MNHEY and CDR2 SMNVEV (reference sequence). The CDR3 length is 12 residues. Written as DNA, the CDR3 is TGTGCCAGCAGGCCCCGGGCAGATACGCAGTATTTT. Protein product: CASRPRADTQYF.

V gene TRBV12-3 or TRBV12-4 combines with J gene TRBJ2-3; D not certain. The CDR3 sequence is 12 residues long. Deletions cut 6 bases from V and 4 bases from J, with 8 bases between. Here the CDR3 DNA reads TGTGCCAGCAGGCTAGAGTCAGATACGCAGTATTTT. Encoded protein: CASRLESDTQYF.

This clone is a singleton in its sample. V is TRBV6-2 or TRBV6-3 and J is TRBJ1-2, with 7 bases aligning to TRBD1. Germline V gene data show CDR1 as MNHEY and CDR2 as SVGEGT. V lost 5 bases, J lost 3 bases, and 6 bases stayed unmatched. This CDR3 has 14 residues. For the CDR3, the DNA is TGTGCCAGCAGTAGAGGGGGCGCGGACTATGGCTACACCTTC. Translating it yields CASSRGGADYGYTF.

V gene TRBV5-4 combines with J gene TRBJ2-3, with 9 bases identical to TRBD2. Trimming removed 5 bases from V and 1 base from J; junction bases left unmatched: 2. There are 14 residues in the CDR3. Germline-derived CDR1 and CDR2 are SGHNT and YYREEE (reference sequence). The CDR3 region is CASRRGGGTDTQYF. The CDR3 coding sequence is TGTGCCAGCAGACGCGGGGGGGGCACAGATACGCAGTATTTT.